Reported below is one T cell receptor (beta chain). The target of this receptor is not known. No base qualities exist here, and no much larger clone lies one base off it. The CDR3 regions of human TCRbeta chains were analyzed by immunosequencing. As for the authors' bioinformatics: Repertoire TCRs were matched against a reference library of SARS-CoV-2-specific TCRs generated with the MIRA antigen-specificity platform. Breadth was defined as the fraction of unique TCRs that were SARS-CoV-2-associated, and depth was defined as the fraction of total T cells that were SARS-CoV-2-associated. Using the MIRA data, each spike-specific TCR was assigned both to the spike region to which the TCR was reactive and to a CD4 or CD8 class. Log10-transformed breadth and depth values were compared by one-way ANOVA with Sidak's multiple comparisons tests. Drawn from immuneACCESS, this table holds only the in-frame rearrangements with V and J called that TCRdb kept. Clones are partly lost; checked studies trace under half to an unresolved V gene and leave the rest unexplained. The V and J calls and clone size come from that table; D and trimming were worked out from the DNA. The sample includes 98,000 or so clones, with about 89% observed a single time. 3% to 4% of the sample comes from the top ten.

The data are from a study of T cell responses to AZD1222 COVID-19 vaccine (dated by TCRdb to about 2021). Turning to the overall study: A total of under 250 trial participants underwent TCR sequencing, of whom about 210 had received two doses of AZD1222 and 26 had received two doses of the MenACWY control vaccine. Trial participants were enrolled by age into 18-55, 56-69 and 70-plus year subgroups, with about 150, 28 and 57 TCR-sequenced participants respectively. On the study overall, not on this receptor specifically: Nearly half of unique spike-specific TCRs reportedly recognized epitopes outside regions mutated in the B.1.351 and B.1.1.7 variants. The 56-69-year group was small, and its depth increase did not reach significance, likely because of low power. The vaccine-associated CD4 TCRs covered the entire spike protein, and the dominant responses fell in regions 160-218 and 743-854. Only five to seven AZD1222 recipients were SARS-CoV-2 seropositive at baseline, limiting conclusions about previously exposed vaccinees. Because no day 14 peak-response samples were available, the repertoires could be characterized only after the peak T cell response. Participants were mostly white British, with more females than males. The authors suggested clonal diversity may have been underestimated. Spike-specific TCR breadth and depth rose significantly after two AZD1222 doses compared with day 0 and with MenACWY recipients.

Taken with the paper, the label for time point translates to: about 28 days (+/-7) after the second vaccine dose. The treatment or condition label, read with the paper, signifies: meningococcal conjugate vaccine given as trial control. Samples from vaccinated people were obtained from the UK trials COV001 and COV002, which included a single-blind randomized controlled phase 2/3 trial of AZD1222 (ChAdOx1 nCoV-19) in healthy adults. For TCRbeta chain sequencing, PBMC samples from trial participants were taken at day 0 and at day 28 after the second dose. CDR1 is given as SGHNT and CDR2 as YYREEE, both from the germline V gene (reference sequence). The germline V and J ends show losses of 2 bases and 7 bases respectively, and no gene match explains 8 bases of the junction. There are 17 amino acids in the CDR3, from cysteine to phenylalanine inclusive. The CDR3 DNA has 51 bases and is translated from base 1.

The material was peripheral blood, obtained 28 days after the second dose of the MenACWY control vaccine. The rearranged chain carries TRBV5-4 and TRBJ1-6; the junction holds 11 bases that match TRBD1. This sequence originates from an adult who received the MenACWY meningococcal vaccine as a control. The DNA is as follows: TGTGCCAGCAGCTTTGGGGGACAGGGGGTTAGGAATTCACCCCTCCACTTT. Translated, this is CASSFGGQGVRNSPLHF.